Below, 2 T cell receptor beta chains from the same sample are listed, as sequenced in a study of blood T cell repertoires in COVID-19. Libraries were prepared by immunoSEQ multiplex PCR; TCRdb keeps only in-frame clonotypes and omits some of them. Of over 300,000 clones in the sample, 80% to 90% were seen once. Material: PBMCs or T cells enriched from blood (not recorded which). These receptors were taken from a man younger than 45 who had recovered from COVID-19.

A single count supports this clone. The CDR3 reads CASSQALAGASDEQFF. The DNA of the CDR3 is TGTGCCAGCAGCCAAGCCCTAGCGGGGGCCTCGGATGAGCAGTTCTTC. The chain has TRBV4-2 and TRBJ2-1; 10 positions agree with TRBD2. The length of the CDR3 is 16 residues. The trim removed 1 base at V and 8 bases at J, leaving 8 bases unmatched. Germline V lookup: CDR1 LGHNA, CDR2 YNFKEQ.

The CDR3 sequence is CAINNRGRTEAFF. The CDR3 region has the DNA TGTGCCATCAATAACAGGGGGCGGACTGAAGCTTTCTTT. The V gene is TRBV10-3, the J gene TRBJ1-1; 9 positions agree with TRBD1. Germline lookup yields CDR1 ENHRY and CDR2 SYGVKD. There are 13 residues in the CDR3. V trimming: 7 bases; J trimming: 5 bases; junction bases outside the gene matches: 5.